This TCR beta chain comes out of a study of blood T cell repertoires in COVID-19. Libraries were prepared by immunoSEQ multiplex PCR; TCRdb keeps only in-frame clonotypes and omits some of them. The data contain 30,000 to 40,000 clones, around 85% of them singletons. The sequenced sample consisted of peripheral blood. This TCR was sampled from a man aged 60-69 years with active or convalescent COVID-19.

This CDR3 reads CASSPRTFSSTDTQYF. In DNA form, the CDR3 reads TGTGCCAGCTCACCAAGGACATTCTCTAGCACAGATACGCAGTATTTT. The chain couples TRBV18 to TRBJ2-3; the D gene is possibly TRBD1 (5 bases). The CDR3 spans 16 residues. The germline V gene has CDR1 KGHSH and CDR2 LQKENI. V was clipped by 2 bases and J by 0 bases, with 12 bases between them.